This TCR beta chain stems from a study of blood T cell repertoires in COVID-19. Whole-study context: From the United States, Italy and Spain came samples of acute and convalescent COVID-19. Sources were T cells, B-cell-depleted T cells, or PBMCs; the material itself was cDNA or gDNA.

This CDR3 comprises 14 residues. Germline V gene lookup returns CDR1 SGHNT and CDR2 YYREEE (reference sequence). The V segment lost 3 bases and the J segment 4 bases; nucleotides outside the gene matches: 6. Per the study methods: The authors estimated nucleated cell counts from reference gene primer amplification. The table came from immunoSEQ multiplex PCR; TCRdb's copy has only in-frame clones and leaves some out. V, J and clone size are taken as reported in that table, and D and trimming were inferred from the DNA itself. Of around 310,000 clones listed, 88% are singletons. The chain uses TRBV5-4 and TRBJ1-1; 7 bases align to TRBD1. The source material was peripheral blood. The clonotype originates from a woman between 50 and 59 years old with active or convalescent COVID-19. Written as DNA, the CDR3 is TGTGCCAGCAGCTGGGGACAGAAGAGCACTGAAGCTTTCTTT. This translates into CASSWGQKSTEAFF.